This is a list of T cell receptor beta chains from one sample in a study of blood T cell repertoires in COVID-19. The method was immunoSEQ multiplex PCR; TCRdb's version includes in-frame clones alone and lacks a portion of them. The sample lists under 85,000 clones; 80% to 90% were seen once. The material sequenced was peripheral blood. Receptor source: a man in his 70s with active or convalescent COVID-19. Both conserved end residues are part of each CDR3. Each record gives: clone size, V gene, CDR3 protein. Expanded clones are given a class, and other clones once, few, many or no size at all.

clone size: NA; V gene: TRBV5-4; CDR3 protein: CASSLFSGAGTGELFF
clone size: once; V gene: TRBV7-2; CDR3 protein: CASSLAMGGWETQYF
clone size: NA; V gene: TRBV16; CDR3 protein: CASSQRLGTVNQPQHF
clone size: NA; V gene: TRBV28; CDR3 protein: CASTGYSYEQYF
clone size: NA; V gene: TRBV25-1; CDR3 protein: CASSFGHLNSPLHF
clone size: few; V gene: TRBV3-1/TRBV3-2; CDR3 protein: CASSRRLASPYEQYF
clone size: NA; V gene: TRBV9; CDR3 protein: CASSVALGESGNTIYF
clone size: once; V gene: TRBV27; CDR3 protein: CASSPPGQGYIFGYGYTF
clone size: NA; V gene: TRBV28; CDR3 protein: CASSLPVQFNQPQHF
clone size: NA; V gene: TRBV28; CDR3 protein: CASSLPSLPGIQFF
clone size: NA; V gene: TRBV10-3; CDR3 protein: CAISDQGANEQYF
clone size: NA; V gene: TRBV27; CDR3 protein: CASSLSGQGLYAGNTIYF
clone size: NA; V gene: TRBV5-1; CDR3 protein: CASSSQGAGGETQYF
clone size: NA; V gene: TRBV29-1; CDR3 protein: CSVRQQSGNTIYF
clone size: NA; V gene: TRBV6-1; CDR3 protein: CASSELRGAYGYTF
clone size: NA; V gene: TRBV11-3; CDR3 protein: CASSKDRALSGELFF
clone size: NA; V gene: TRBV6-5; CDR3 protein: CASSLDRSNQPQHF
clone size: NA; V gene: TRBV28; CDR3 protein: CASSTTVWYSNQPQHF
clone size: NA; V gene: TRBV2; CDR3 protein: CASSEGFAAFF
clone size: NA; V gene: TRBV6-5; CDR3 protein: CASGTGMNEQFF
clone size: NA; V gene: TRBV6-5; CDR3 protein: CASSSKDRNFFYGYTF
clone size: few; V gene: TRBV19; CDR3 protein: CASSTTGGNQPQHF
clone size: NA; V gene: TRBV10-3; CDR3 protein: CATNEGQGASKLFF
clone size: NA; V gene: TRBV28; CDR3 protein: CASSSTGYTQYF
clone size: NA; V gene: TRBV5-1; CDR3 protein: CASSMGQGSPNYGYTF
clone size: NA; V gene: TRBV5-1; CDR3 protein: CASSSGLAVDTQYF
clone size: once; V gene: TRBV6-4; CDR3 protein: CASSHGQGSEAFF
clone size: NA; V gene: TRBV9; CDR3 protein: CASSDSGRNDEQFF
clone size: once; V gene: TRBV2; CDR3 protein: CASSFLDSRGYTF
clone size: NA; V gene: TRBV5-5; CDR3 protein: CASSSHPQGGTGELFF
clone size: NA; V gene: TRBV30; CDR3 protein: CALLTGGLTEAFF
clone size: NA; V gene: TRBV18; CDR3 protein: CASSPYREDYGYTF
clone size: NA; V gene: TRBV7-2; CDR3 protein: CASRLRAGELFF
clone size: NA; V gene: TRBV7-2; CDR3 protein: CASSPLGRLIGNTIYF
clone size: NA; V gene: TRBV7-9; CDR3 protein: CASSLGGVGNMNTEAFF
clone size: NA; V gene: TRBV6-2/TRBV6-3; CDR3 protein: CASSSGGLLYSPLHF
clone size: NA; V gene: TRBV28; CDR3 protein: CASSFRGRARNEQFF
clone size: NA; V gene: TRBV9; CDR3 protein: CASSATLGGYGYTF
clone size: NA; V gene: TRBV5-4; CDR3 protein: CASSYSRQAYYGYTF
clone size: NA; V gene: TRBV4-1; CDR3 protein: CASSPTGSTNTGELFF
clone size: NA; V gene: TRBV5-6; CDR3 protein: CASSDGGAFVTNEKLFF
clone size: NA; V gene: TRBV7-6; CDR3 protein: CASSLQTDTQYF
clone size: NA; V gene: TRBV24-1; CDR3 protein: CATSDPQGGGETQYF
clone size: NA; V gene: TRBV5-4; CDR3 protein: CASSPLAVTGELFF
clone size: NA; V gene: TRBV7-8; CDR3 protein: CASSYILAGALEQYF
clone size: NA; V gene: TRBV18; CDR3 protein: CASSPDGFNQPQHF
clone size: NA; V gene: TRBV6-5; CDR3 protein: CATKPGVNSPLHF
clone size: NA; V gene: TRBV12-3/TRBV12-4; CDR3 protein: CASGSGQYYGYTF
clone size: NA; V gene: TRBV14; CDR3 protein: CASSQPVGSREQFF
clone size: NA; V gene: TRBV25-1; CDR3 protein: CASSETGGTEAFF
clone size: NA; V gene: TRBV18; CDR3 protein: CASSPGQVQLSGNTIYF
clone size: NA; V gene: TRBV7-2; CDR3 protein: CASSFRNPRSSEQFF
clone size: once; V gene: TRBV5-1; CDR3 protein: CASSLATNREELFF
clone size: NA; V gene: TRBV9; CDR3 protein: CASSSPPQGLRPSGRYNEQFF
clone size: few; V gene: TRBV10-3; CDR3 protein: CAISGLQETQYF